The 25 T cell receptor beta chains below all came from one sample that was sequenced in a study of shared clonotypes between healthy human individuals. Positively selected for CCR7, the CD45RO-negative cells used as naive CD8 cells excluded terminally differentiated effector memory CD45RA+ cells. This table comes from immunoSEQ multiplex PCR, and its TCRdb copy is limited to in-frame clones, with some not included. Seen here are about 2.2 million clones, roughly 93% observed once, and the top ten hold more than 1.5%. Sequenced material: naive CD8+ T cells from PBMCs. The receptors come from a man younger than 30 in good health. Some clones in this sample may be carry-over from other donors' samples.

V gene TRBV10-1 combines with J gene TRBJ2-2; unclear D gene. The CDR3 is made up of 14 amino acids. V was shortened by 6 bases and J by 3 bases, with 11 bases between the two germline ends. The germline V gene has CDR1 WNHNN and CDR2 SYGVQD (reference sequence). For the CDR3, the DNA is TGCGCCAGCAGACATTTCAGAGACACCGGGGAGCTGTTTTTT. This codes for CASRHFRDTGELFF.

About this clone: Different DNA sequences within this sample yield the same CDR3. The rearrangement uses TRBV27 and TRBJ2-1; 8 bases agree with TRBD1. The V and J ends lost 0 bases and 4 bases, in that order; junction bases with no gene match: 2. The CDR3 is 15 amino acids. Germline assignment: CDR1 MNHEY and CDR2 SMNVEV (reference sequence). The CDR3, as DNA: TGTGCCAGCAGTTTATCCGGGACAGGTTACAATGAGCAGTTCTTC. Its translation: CASSLSGTGYNEQFF.

The V and J genes are TRBV5-4 and TRBJ1-2; 11 nucleotides agree with TRBD1. J gave up 6 bases and V 2 bases, and 3 bases lay outside the gene matches. Per germline, CDR1 SGHNT and CDR2 YYREEE (reference sequence). CDR3 length: 14 residues. This CDR3 is CASSLGQGADGYTF. DNA of the CDR3: TGTGCCAGCAGCTTAGGACAGGGGGCAGATGGCTACACCTTC.

The gene calls are TRBV28 and TRBJ1-6; a weak D match, TRBD1 (5 bases). This CDR3 region has 15 residues. V lost 7 bases and J lost 1, with 11 bases in between. Looked up from germline, CDR1 is MDHEN and CDR2 is SYDVKM. The CDR3 loop reads CASKSRDSYNSPLHF. CDR3 DNA: TGTGCCAGCAAGTCCAGGGATTCCTATAATTCACCCCTCCACTTT.

This chain joins TRBV7-9 and TRBJ2-5; the match to TRBD2 covers 7 bases. Looked up from germline, CDR1 is SEHNR and CDR2 is FQNEAQ (reference sequence). V was clipped by 4 bases and J by 4 bases; unmatched bases: 12. The CDR3 spans 16 residues. CDR3 coding DNA: TGTGCCAGCAGCTCCACGGGCGGGAGCTGGCGAGAGACCCAGTACTTC. This codes for CASSSTGGSWRETQYF.

The chain employs TRBV27 and TRBJ2-3, with TRBD2 identical over 11 bases. From germline, CDR1 is MNHEY and CDR2 SMNVEV (reference sequence). The ends lost 3 bases at V and 4 bases at J; junction bases unmatched: 3. The CDR3 is 15 residues long. The CDR3 here is CASSFGTSGADTQYF. The CDR3 nucleotides read TGTGCCAGCAGTTTCGGGACTAGCGGCGCAGATACGCAGTATTTT.

CDR3 loop: CASIRTFRGVGETQYF. The CDR3 bases are TGTGCCAGCATTCGCACGTTTCGGGGGGTGGGGGAGACCCAGTACTTC. The chain combines TRBV27 with TRBJ2-5, with TRBD2 matching over 7 bases. V was pared by 7 bases and J by 5 bases, with 16 bases of the junction left unmatched. CDR3 size: 16 residues. Germline CDR1 and CDR2: MNHEY and SMNVEV (reference sequence).

The chain is built from TRBV27 and TRBJ2-1; D might be TRBD2 (5 bases). Germline lookup yields CDR1 MNHEY and CDR2 SMNVEV (reference sequence). Trimming removed 5 bases at V and 0 bases at J, with 17 bases between. The length of the CDR3 is 17 residues. The chain's CDR3 is CASSPQLGGNSYNEQFF. CDR3 in DNA: TGTGCCAGCAGTCCCCAACTAGGAGGTAACTCCTACAATGAGCAGTTCTTC.

This clone was detected only once. V is TRBV7-2 and J is TRBJ2-1; D remains ambiguous. Germline assignment: CDR1 SGHTA and CDR2 FQGNSA. V was trimmed by 5 bases and J by 7 bases, leaving 9 bases between them. This CDR3 region has 12 residues. As DNA, the CDR3 is TGTGCCAGCAGCCCCTCGCCTAATGAGCAGTTCTTC. The encoded protein is CASSPSPNEQFF.

J is TRBJ2-1 and V is TRBV15, with D perhaps TRBD1 (6 bases). The germline gives CDR1 LNHNV, CDR2 YYDKDF (reference sequence). Trimming took 2 bases from V and 0 from J, leaving 20 bases between them. The length of the CDR3 is 19 residues. The CDR3 reads CATSRFASLGASSYNEQFF. CDR3 nucleotides: TGTGCCACCAGCAGATTCGCCAGTCTGGGGGCCTCCTCCTACAATGAGCAGTTCTTC.

This clone was recorded once. This chain uses TRBV7-6 with TRBJ2-7; D may correspond to TRBD1 or TRBD2 (5 bases each). CDR1 and CDR2 (germline): SGHVS, FNYEAQ. V was shortened by 1 base and J by 5 bases, with 12 bases between the two germline ends. The CDR3 is 14 amino acids. CDR3 nucleotides: TGTGCCAGCAGCTTAGGGGGGTTCGTCCACGAGCAGTACTTC. Translated, it gives CASSLGGFVHEQYF.

CDR3 loop: CASSQTGTSYEQYF. The CDR3 DNA follows: TGTGCCAGCAGTCAGACAGGGACATCCTACGAGCAGTACTTC. The rearrangement joins TRBV28 to TRBJ2-7, with 7 bases matching TRBD1. Per germline, CDR1 MDHEN and CDR2 SYDVKM. There are 14 residues in the CDR3. With 5 bases clipped from V and 1 base from J, the junction kept 5 bases outside the gene matches.

The chain uses TRBV5-6 and TRBJ2-6, with D unresolved. The V end lost 2 bases, the J end lost 0 bases, and 6 bases lay between the germline ends. The V gene's germline CDR1 is SGHDT and CDR2 YYEEEE. The CDR3 runs 15 residues. The CDR3 spells CASSFYFSGANVLTF. The CDR3 coding sequence is TGTGCCAGCAGCTTCTACTTCTCTGGGGCCAACGTCCTGACTTTC.

This chain connects TRBV2 to TRBJ2-2, with D hard to call. V was pared by 2 bases and J by 1 base, with 5 bases between. Germline-derived CDR1 and CDR2 are SNHLY and FYNNEI. The CDR3 is 14 amino acids. CDR3 residues: CASSEYKNTGELFF. CDR3 in DNA: TGTGCCAGCAGTGAATATAAGAACACCGGGGAGCTGTTTTTT.

This chain joins TRBV14 and TRBJ2-1, with D hard to call. V was cut by 5 bases and J by 2 bases, with 10 bases left in between. This CDR3 spans 14 amino acids. From germline, CDR1 is SGHDN and CDR2 FVKESK. CDR3 sequence reads: CASSGWRTYNEQFF. CDR3 coding DNA: TGTGCCAGCAGCGGGTGGCGTACCTACAATGAGCAGTTCTTC.

CDR3 sequence (DNA): TGTGCCAGCAGCCCCCGAGGGGGGGCCACCTACGAGCAGTACTTC. Translation gives CASSPRGGATYEQYF. The V and J genes are TRBV9 and TRBJ2-7, with D tentatively TRBD2 (7 bases). CDR3 length: 15 residues. Germline-derived CDR1 and CDR2 are SGDLS and YYNGEE. Trimming left V 4 bases short and J 2 bases short, with 16 bases between.

The chain uses TRBV7-7 and TRBJ2-5; D is uncertain. This CDR3 region has 16 residues. V lost 1 base and J 5 bases, leaving 17 bases between the germline ends. Germline values: CDR1 SSHAT, CDR2 FNYEAQ (reference sequence). The CDR3 bases are TGTGCCAGCAGCTTAGGCGCCGGCAGACGGAGCGAGACCCAGTACTTC. Protein product: CASSLGAGRRSETQYF.

The V and J genes are TRBV19 and TRBJ1-1; D unclear. The germline V gene has CDR1 LNHDA and CDR2 SQIVND (reference sequence). V lost 1 base to trimming and J lost 0 bases, with 9 bases between them. The CDR3 length is 15 residues. The CDR3 sequence is CASSIVAQLNTEAFF. CDR3 bases: TGTGCCAGTAGTATAGTGGCACAGTTGAACACTGAAGCTTTCTTT.

The rearrangement uses TRBV15 and TRBJ2-7, with TRBD2 as a possible D gene (6 bases). The V and J ends lost 3 bases and 6 bases respectively, with 12 bases between them. The CDR3 is 13 amino acids. Germline assignment: CDR1 LNHNV and CDR2 YYDKDF (reference sequence). This chain's CDR3 is CATSRTSYAEQYF. Written as DNA, the CDR3 is TGTGCCACCAGCAGGACTAGTTATGCCGAGCAGTACTTC.

V and J are TRBV27 and TRBJ2-1; D call uncertain. Germline values: CDR1 MNHEY, CDR2 SMNVEV (reference sequence). This CDR3 has 14 amino acids. Trimming pared 5 bases from V and 4 bases from J, leaving 12 bases between. The CDR3: CASSRAFGYNEQFF. The CDR3 DNA follows: TGTGCCAGCAGTCGGGCATTTGGGTACAATGAGCAGTTCTTC.

The V and J genes are TRBV19 and TRBJ1-6; D may be TRBD1 (5 bases). The V gene lost 3 bases and the J gene lost 6 bases, with 6 bases spanning the gap. Germline lookup yields CDR1 LNHDA and CDR2 SQIVND (reference sequence). The CDR3 runs 13 residues. The CDR3 loop reads CASSMGLNSPLHF. In DNA form, the CDR3 reads TGTGCCAGTAGTATGGGGCTTAATTCACCCCTCCACTTT.

This chain uses TRBV19 with TRBJ2-7; 10 bases are shared with TRBD1. The V and J ends lost 4 bases and 5 bases, in that order; junction bases with no gene match: 5. The CDR3 spans 14 residues. Germline CDR1 reads LNHDA; CDR2 reads SQIVND (reference sequence). The CDR3 DNA is TGTGCCAGTAGTACGACAGGGGGCTTCAACGAGCAGTACTTC. Protein: CASSTTGGFNEQYF.

The rearrangement uses TRBV5-1 and TRBJ2-2; TRBD1 matches 7 bases. The CDR3 runs to 19 residues. Germline CDR1 and CDR2: SGHRS and YFSETQ. With 4 bases clipped from V and 2 bases from J, the junction kept 17 bases outside the gene matches. The CDR3 region is CASSEDRRLPRINTGELFF. CDR3 DNA: TGCGCCAGCAGCGAGGACAGGCGTCTTCCCCGCATAAACACCGGGGAGCTGTTTTTT. The full variable domain, rest sourced from reference TRBV5-1 and TRBJ2-2, is KAGVTQTPRYLIKTRGQQVTLSCSPISGHRSVSWYQQTPGQGLQFLFEYFSETQRNKGNFPGRFSGRQFSNSRSEMNVSTLELGDSALYLCASSEDRRLPRINTGELFFGEGSRLTVL.

For this clone: Other nucleotide sequences from this sample produce the same CDR3. V usage is TRBV30 and J usage is TRBJ2-7; D uncertain. This CDR3 has 13 residues. Per germline, CDR1 GTSNPN and CDR2 SVGIG (reference sequence). V dropped 0 bases and J dropped 3 bases, with 9 bases sitting between them. The CDR3 loop is CAWSVGSRYEQYF. For the CDR3, the DNA is TGTGCCTGGAGTGTCGGCAGCCGCTACGAGCAGTACTTC. The whole variable domain, remainder taken from reference TRBV30 and TRBJ2-7, is SQTIHQWPATLVQPVGSPLSLECTVEGTSNPNLYWYRQAAGRGLQLLFYSVGIGQISSEVPQNLSASRPQDRQFILSSKKLLLSDSGFYLCAWSVGSRYEQYFGPGTRLTVT.

A single count supports this clone. This rearrangement joins TRBV27 to TRBJ2-3; 11 bases map to TRBD2. Trimming cost V 2 bases and J 2 bases; bases outside gene matches: 3. CDR1 MNHEY and CDR2 SMNVEV come from the germline V gene (reference sequence). This CDR3 is 16 amino acids long. The CDR3 loop reads CASSLLLAGVTDTQYF. CDR3 sequence (DNA): TGTGCCAGCAGTTTACTACTAGCGGGGGTCACAGATACGCAGTATTTT.